This entry lists 14 T cell receptor beta chains sequenced from one sample in a study of cytomegalovirus exposure and HLA in healthy donors (dated by TCRdb to about 2017). Library generation was performed with the immunoSEQ multiplex PCR assay. TCRdb obtained this table from immuneACCESS and retained in-frame rearrangements with V and J assigned. These tables miss some clones; where compared with another copy, unresolved V genes account for less than half of the shortfall, and the remainder is unexplained. The sample table contains 220,000 or so clones; only one count was recorded for approximately 80% of them. The ten biggest clones cover around 15% of the sample. The sequenced material came from PBMCs. These TCRs come from a woman in her twenties or thirties in good health and CMV-seropositive.

The CDR3 here is CASSVAKRLNTGELFF. DNA for the CDR3: TGTGCCAGCAGCGTAGCGAAGCGCCTGAACACCGGGGAGCTGTTTTTT. This chain uses TRBV9 with TRBJ2-2, with D unclear. V dropped 0 bases and J dropped 1 base, with 10 bases sitting between them. Germline V CDR1 and CDR2: SGDLS, YYNGEE. The CDR3 runs to 16 residues.

The rearrangement joins TRBV11-2 to TRBJ1-3, with D possibly matching TRBD1 (6 bases). Germline V gives CDR1 SGHAT, CDR2 FQNNGV. The CDR3 consists of 14 residues. Trimming cost V 6 bases and J 4 bases, with 13 bases left between them. CDR3 coding DNA: TGTGCCAGCAGATTTTTTGGACAGGGAAACACCATATATTTT. It specifies CASRFFGQGNTIYF.

This chain connects TRBV30 to TRBJ2-2, with D unclear. The CDR3 sequence is 13 residues long. Trimming pared 0 bases from V and 8 bases from J, leaving 10 bases between. CDR1 GTSNPN and CDR2 SVGIG come from the germline V gene (reference sequence). The CDR3 region has the DNA TGTGCCTGGAGTGTACCAACAATTGGGGAGCTGTTTTTT. This sequence encodes CAWSVPTIGELFF.

This sequence joins TRBV4-1 and TRBJ2-7; unclear D gene. Trimming shortened V by 4 bases and J by 0 bases, and 13 bases separated the two germline ends. Germline CDR1 MGHRA, CDR2 YSYEKL. There are 15 residues in the CDR3. Here the CDR3 reads CASSLAPGFSYEQYF. CDR3 in DNA: TGCGCCAGCAGCCTTGCCCCTGGGTTCTCCTACGAGCAGTACTTC.

This rearrangement joins TRBV28 to TRBJ2-7; 9 positions match TRBD1. CDR1 is MDHEN and CDR2 is SYDVKM in the germline V gene. Trimming cost V 8 bases and J 2 bases; bases outside gene matches: 16. The CDR3 loop spans 17 amino acids. CDR3 sequence: CASHPGQGQFYTYEQYF. The CDR3 DNA reads TGTGCCAGCCATCCGGGACAGGGCCAATTTTACACCTACGAGCAGTACTTC.

This clone was seen a few times. The CDR3 reads CASSLQETGEQYF. CDR3 coding DNA: TGCGCCAGCAGCTTGCAGGAAACAGGGGAGCAGTACTTC. The chain links TRBV5-1 to TRBJ2-7; TRBD1 might be the D (6 bases). The V gene lost 1 base and the J gene lost 7 bases, with 12 bases spanning the gap. This CDR3 is 13 amino acids long. Germline assignment: CDR1 SGHRS and CDR2 YFSETQ.

The rearrangement joins TRBV5-1 to TRBJ2-1; TRBD2 aligns across 10 bases. This CDR3 has 14 amino acids. Trimming removed 2 bases from V and 7 bases from J; junction bases left unmatched: 3. Looked up from germline, CDR1 is SGHRS and CDR2 is YFSETQ. In DNA form, the CDR3 reads TGCGCCAGCAGCTTAGCGGGAGGGTGGAATGAGCAGTTCTTC. This gives the protein CASSLAGGWNEQFF.

The J gene is TRBJ2-3, the V gene TRBV7-2; D is ambiguous. CDR3 length equals 11 residues. V was cut by 5 bases and J by 9 bases, with 9 bases left in between. CDR1 SGHTA and CDR2 FQGNSA come from the germline V gene. The CDR3: CASSGSGTQYF. The CDR3, as DNA: TGTGCCAGCAGCGGATCGGGCACGCAGTATTTT.

This rearrangement joins TRBV2 to TRBJ1-1; D possibly corresponds to TRBD1 (5 bases). The CDR3 runs to 14 residues. V shed 3 bases and J shed 2 bases, with 10 bases lying between them. CDR1 and CDR2 (germline): SNHLY, FYNNEI. In DNA, the CDR3 is TGTGCCAGCAGTGACGACAGATCAAACACTGAAGCTTTCTTT. Translated, it gives CASSDDRSNTEAFF.

In its sample, this clone was seen a few times. CDR3: CASSQDLAGGAYGYTF. In DNA form, the CDR3 reads TGCGCCAGCAGCCAAGATCTGGCAGGGGGGGCCTATGGCTACACCTTC. The V call is TRBV4-3, the J call TRBJ1-2; 7 bases match TRBD1. V trimming: 0 bases; J trimming: 4 bases; junction bases outside the gene matches: 8. CDR1 is LGHNA and CDR2 is YSLEER in the germline V gene. The CDR3 totals 16 residues.

In its sample, this clone was seen a few times. The chain carries TRBV30 and TRBJ2-1; no definite D call. CDR1 is GTSNPN, CDR2 SVGIG, per germline (reference sequence). V shed 1 base and J shed 9 bases, with 7 bases lying between them. This CDR3 has 11 amino acids. Here the CDR3 DNA reads TGTGCCTGGAGTGGATTGGCTGAGCAGTTCTTC. Its translation is CAWSGLAEQFF.

This clone was seen a single time. This chain connects TRBV10-3 to TRBJ2-7; D may be TRBD2 (5 bases). Trimming shortened V by 10 bases and J by 2 bases, and 18 bases separated the two germline ends. The length of the CDR3 is 14 residues. Germline V gives CDR1 ENHRY, CDR2 SYGVKD. CDR3 sequence (DNA): TGTGCCACCGCGACTACCGACGGAGCCTACGAGCAGTACTTC. It specifies CATATTDGAYEQYF.

The chain has TRBV25-1 and TRBJ2-5; either TRBD1 or TRBD2 may supply D (7 bases each). Trimming shortened V by 3 bases and J by 5 bases, and 16 bases separated the two germline ends. Germline V gene lookup returns CDR1 MGHDK and CDR2 SYGVNS. The CDR3 extends over 15 amino acids. For the CDR3, the DNA is TGTGCCAGCAGTGAGACTGGTCAGGGGGGGGAGACCCAGTACTTC. Translation: CASSETGQGGETQYF.

The rearrangement uses TRBV7-9 and TRBJ1-1; D is ambiguous. CDR3 length: 11 residues. The germline CDR1 and CDR2 sequences are SEHNR and FQNEAQ (reference sequence). V was pared by 2 bases and J by 6 bases, with 4 bases between. CDR3 DNA sequence: TGTGCCAGCAGCTTATTAGCTGAAGCTTTCTTT. The encoded protein is CASSLLAEAFF. Combining the CDR3 with reference TRBV7-9 and TRBJ1-1 gives the whole variable domain DTGVSQNPRHKITKRGQNVTFRCDPISEHNRLYWYRQTLGQGPEFLTYFQNEAQLEKSRLLSDRFSAERPKGSFSTLEIQRTEQGDSAMYLCASSLLAEAFFGQGTRLTVV.